This T cell receptor (beta chain) was documented in a study of blood T cell repertoires in COVID-19. Study-level background: The United States, Italy and Spain supplied acute and convalescent COVID-19 samples. PBMCs, B-cell-depleted T cells, or T cells were the source of the cDNA or gDNA that made up the material.

Produced via immunoSEQ multiplex PCR; TCRdb's table is partial and in-frame only. This sample has 65,000 to 95,000 clones, with more than 60% found just once. The V and J ends lost 4 bases and 0 bases respectively, with 13 bases between them. Germline lookup yields CDR1 MGHRA and CDR2 YSYEKL. This CDR3 has 16 residues. The chain is built from TRBV4-1 and TRBJ2-1, with a possible D match to TRBD2 (6 bases). Sequenced material: peripheral blood. The source is a human donor in a cohort sampled during active COVID-19. The CDR3 nucleotides are TGCGCCAGCAGCCCTGCTGGGGGGAGCTCCTACAATGAGCAGTTCTTC. It yields the protein CASSPAGGSSYNEQFF.